The sample holds a few counts of the clone carrying this TCR beta chain. The antigen is not known. As every portion of the isolated RNA was reverse transcribed, the sequencing read expressed TCRB transcripts. Profiling relied on immunoSEQ multiplex PCR, and the TCRdb table lists in-frame clones only, not all of them. Of a few hundred thousand clones listed, over 9.5% are singletons. This entry is derived from a study of beta chain features in type 1 diabetes. Study outcomes and limitations: High-TCR-expressing cells could be over-represented by cDNA sequencing. Type 1 diabetes patients had TCRB CDR3s that were shorter (moderately but significantly so) in all four CD4+ subsets.

Each population that was sorted was more than 98% pure. The germline CDR1 and CDR2 sequences are GTSNPN and SVGIG (reference sequence). The V and J ends lost 3 bases and 3 bases, in that order; junction bases with no gene match: 4. This CDR3 spans 16 amino acids. Source material: naive CD4+ T cells from blood. The TCR comes from a man aged 18 to 29 in good health. V gene TRBV30 combines with J gene TRBJ2-5; 16 bases are shared with TRBD2. Here the CDR3 DNA reads TGTGCCTGGAGCCCGGGACTAGCGGGGGGGGAAGAGACCCAGTACTTC. As protein: CAWSPGLAGGEETQYF.